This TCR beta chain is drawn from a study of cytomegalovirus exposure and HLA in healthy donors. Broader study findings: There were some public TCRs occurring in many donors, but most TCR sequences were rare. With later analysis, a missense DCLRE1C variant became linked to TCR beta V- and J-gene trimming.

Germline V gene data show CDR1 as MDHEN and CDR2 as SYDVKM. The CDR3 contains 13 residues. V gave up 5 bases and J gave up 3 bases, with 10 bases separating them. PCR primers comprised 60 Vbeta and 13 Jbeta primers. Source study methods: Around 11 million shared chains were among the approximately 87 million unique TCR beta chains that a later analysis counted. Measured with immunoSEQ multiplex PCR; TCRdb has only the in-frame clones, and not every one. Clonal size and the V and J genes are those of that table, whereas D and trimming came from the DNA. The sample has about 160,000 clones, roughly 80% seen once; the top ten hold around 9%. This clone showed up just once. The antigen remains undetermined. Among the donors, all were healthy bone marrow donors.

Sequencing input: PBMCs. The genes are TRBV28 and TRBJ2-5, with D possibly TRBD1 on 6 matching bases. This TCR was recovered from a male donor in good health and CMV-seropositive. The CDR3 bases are TGTGCCAGCAGTCTGGACAGCAAAGAGACCCAGTACTTC. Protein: CASSLDSKETQYF. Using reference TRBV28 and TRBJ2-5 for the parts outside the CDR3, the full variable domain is DVKVTQSSRYLVKRTGEKVFLECVQDMDHENMFWYRQDPGLGLRLIYFSYDVKMKEKGDIPEGYSVSREKKERFSLILESASTNQTSMYLCASSLDSKETQYFGPGTRLLVL.